Presented here are 2 T cell receptor beta chains from one specimen sequenced in a study of T cell repertoires in cytomegalovirus infection. One entry per CDR3 protein, called by TCRdb with MiXCR from the reads. The table lists about 600,000 distinct CDR3 sequences, 20% to 25% of them singletons, with under 8.5% in the top ten. Sequencing used CD8+ T cells from PBMCs. Source of these receptors: a human donor in good health (CMV status not recorded). Some clones in this sample may be carry-over from other donors' samples.

The rearrangement joins TRBV9 to TRBJ1-2, with D perhaps TRBD1 (5 bases). Trimming took 4 bases from V and 9 from J, leaving 10 bases between them. This CDR3 is built from 11 residues. Germline values: CDR1 SGDLS, CDR2 YYNGEE. The CDR3 DNA follows: TGTGCCAGCAGCCCCGGACAAAGCTACACCTTC. It is translated as CASSPGQSYTF.

This clonotype was seen a handful of times. The chain joins TRBV20-1 to TRBJ1-2, with 7 bases fitting TRBD1. Germline-derived CDR1 and CDR2 are DFQATT and SNEGSKA (reference sequence). The CDR3 has 14 residues. Trimming removed 6 bases from V and 1 base from J; junction bases left unmatched: 8. In nucleotides, the CDR3 is TGCAGTGCAGTGATCAGGGGGGATAACTATGGCTACACCTTC. This encodes CSAVIRGDNYGYTF.